This T cell receptor (beta chain) stems from a study of T-cell memory formation after mild COVID-19. Notes on the study in general: Specificity for SARS-CoV-2 was not confirmed among the second-wave clones peaking on day 37.

V was shortened by 6 bases and J by 5 bases, with 19 bases between the two germline ends. The germline V gene encodes CDR1 SGHAT and CDR2 FQNNGV. The CDR3 has 15 residues. Sample barcodes and UMIs were carried by the TCR alpha and TCR beta cDNA libraries that 5'RACE generated with constant-segment primers. TCRdb re-called the 5' RACE reads through MiXCR, storing one row per CDR3 protein. The repertoire holds almost 350,000 distinct CDR3 sequences, with less than 25% as singletons. This clonotype was seen a handful of times. Its matching antigen is unknown. The sequenced sample consisted of PBMCs or a T cell subset sorted from them (not recorded which). The chain employs TRBV11-2 and TRBJ1-1; D is unresolved. The TCR originated in a man aged 18 to 29 who had mild COVID-19 (a few samples of this study predate the infection). Cell type and time point are not known. This CDR3 is CASSPAMAHGTEAFF. The CDR3 nucleotides read TGTGCCAGCAGTCCCGCGATGGCTCACGGGACTGAAGCTTTCTTT. Full variable domain (remainder filled in from reference TRBV11-2 and TRBJ1-1): EAGVAQSPRYKIIEKRQSVAFWCNPISGHATLYWYQQILGQGPKLLIQFQNNGVVDDSQLPKDRFSAERLKGVDSTLKIQPAKLEDSAVYLCASSPAMAHGTEAFFGQGTRLTVV.